The 11 T cell receptor beta chains listed next were all sequenced from one sample in a study of T cells in women clearing cervical HPV infection. Assay used: immunoSEQ multiplex PCR; TCRdb lists only in-frame clones, some missing. The data include some 23,000 clones; the top ten clones carry approximately 2.4%. Sequencing was carried out using blood buffy coat. The source of these receptors is a woman aged 18 to 75 with a cervical HPV16 infection that either progressed to CIN3+ or cleared (not recorded which).

Comments on this clone: The CDR3 end lies 3 residues beyond the end of the read and is filled in from the germline J gene. This chain links TRBV7-9 with TRBJ2-5, with D perhaps TRBD2 (6 bases). CDR3 length: 15 residues. In germline, CDR1 is SEHNR, CDR2 FQNEAQ (reference sequence). The sequenced CDR3 bases are TGTGCCAGCAGCTTAGGCACGGGAGCGGCAGATACC. This translates into CASSLGTGAADT. The full CDR3 protein is CASSLGTGAADTQYF.

To note about this clone: The read finishes 3 residues shy of the CDR3 end, and the germline J gene is used to complete it. V gene TRBV10-1 combines with J gene TRBJ2-7; perhaps TRBD2 as D (6 bases). Trimming took off 0 bases at V and 6 bases at J, with 18 bases between the two ends. The CDR3 contains 16 residues. The germline V gene has CDR1 WNHNN and CDR2 SYGVQD (reference sequence). The sequenced part of the CDR3 DNA is TGCGCCAGCAGTGAGTCGGGGGGAGGCATCCCCGCCGAG. It specifies CASSESGGGIPAE. From start to end, the CDR3 is CASSESGGGIPAEQYF.

As regards this clone: The CDR3 end falls 3 residues outside the read, so it is completed with the germline J gene. Other DNA sequences in this sample translate to the same CDR3. This chain links TRBV7-2 with TRBJ2-3; D is possibly TRBD2 (7 bases). Per the germline V gene, CDR1 is SGHTA and CDR2 is FQGNSA. The CDR3 is 15 amino acids. CDR3 bases read: TGTGCCAGCAGCTTAGGGGCGGGGGCAGGGGAGACG. Its protein product is CASSLGAGAGET. In full, the CDR3 is CASSLGAGAGETQYF.

With respect to this clone: The observed sequence ends 3 residues before the CDR3 terminus, with the missing tail filled in from the germline J gene. The rearrangement uses TRBV2 and TRBJ2-2; 7 positions agree with TRBD1. Germline values: CDR1 SNHLY, CDR2 FYNNEI. After removal of 6 bases from V and 0 bases from J, the junction contained 10 bases not matched to a gene. This CDR3 contains 17 residues. Here the CDR3 reads CASRPPTGFANTGELFF. The part of the CDR3 DNA that was read is TGTGCCAGCAGGCCCCCGACAGGGTTCGCGAACACCGGGGAG.

About this clone itself: The CDR3 end lies 3 residues beyond the end of the read and is filled in from the germline J gene. The V and J genes are TRBV7-3 and TRBJ2-3; D is unresolved. Trimming removed 1 base from V and 6 bases from J, with 8 bases in between. CDR1 and CDR2 from the germline V gene are SGHTA and FQGTGA. The CDR3 spans 13 residues. The CDR3 here is CASSLKYSDTQYF. The covered CDR3 bases are TGTGCCAGCAGCTTAAAATATTCCGATACG.

This clone counts as medium-sized by frequency. The DNA read from the CDR3 is TGCAGCGTCACTAGACAGGACAAAAACATT. Protein sequence: CSVTRQDKNI. In full, the CDR3 reads CSVTRQDKNIQYF. The V call is TRBV29-1, the J call TRBJ2-4, with a possible D match to TRBD1 (6 bases). The CDR3 end falls 3 residues outside the read, so it is completed with the germline J gene. Germline CDR1 and CDR2: SQVTM and ANQGSEA. The CDR3 runs 13 residues. Trimming stripped 6 bases from V and 3 bases from J, with 12 bases between. Complete variable domain (other parts from reference TRBV29-1 and TRBJ2-4): SAVISQKPSRDICQRGTSLTIQCQVDSQVTMMFWYRQQPGQSLTLIATANQGSEATYESGFVIDKFPISRPNLTFSTLTVSNMSPEDSSIYLCSVTRQDKNIQYFGAGTRLSVL.

In the case of this clone: The CDR3 end falls 3 residues outside the read, so it is completed with the germline J gene. V gene TRBV6-1 combines with J gene TRBJ2-5, with 7 nucleotides matching TRBD2. V shed 3 bases and J 5 bases; nucleotides not matched to a gene: 9. The CDR3 is 15 amino acids. Germline assignment: CDR1 MNHNS and CDR2 SASEGT. The CDR3 protein is CASSDKEAGSETQYF. The DNA read from the CDR3 is TGTGCCAGCAGTGATAAGGAAGCGGGGAGCGAGACC.

For this clone: The CDR3 end lies 3 residues beyond the end of the read and is filled in from the germline J gene. This sequence joins TRBV9 and TRBJ2-1; a weak D match, TRBD1 (7 bases). Germline V gene data show CDR1 as SGDLS and CDR2 as YYNGEE. This CDR3 has 17 amino acids. Trimming took off 3 bases at V and 8 bases at J, with 24 bases between the two ends. This CDR3 is CASSGKGAREVNDEQFF. The CDR3 DNA, read in part, is TGTGCCAGCAGCGGCAAGGGGGCAAGGGAGGTTAACGATGAG.

About this clone: The read ends 3 residues shy of where the CDR3 ends; the end is completed using the germline J gene. The rearrangement links TRBV6-2 or TRBV6-3 to TRBJ2-2; D is possibly TRBD1 (6 bases). The CDR3 extends over 15 amino acids. V lost 5 bases and J lost 3, with 13 bases in between. CDR1 MNHEY and CDR2 SVGEGT come from the germline V gene. CDR3 protein: CASSRDTADTGELFF. CDR3 DNA (partial): TGTGCCAGCAGTAGGGACACGGCCGACACCGGGGAG.

About this clone: Sequencing ends 3 residues short of the CDR3 end; the germline J gene provides the rest. V and J are TRBV7-2 and TRBJ2-1, with D possibly matching TRBD1 (6 bases). In germline, CDR1 is SGHTA, CDR2 FQGNSA. The CDR3 sequence is 15 residues long. The V end was cut by 1 base, the J end by 9 bases, with 16 bases between. The covered CDR3 bases are TGTGCCAGCAGCTTAGGCACAGGGCGTTCCGGTGAG. Amino acids: CASSLGTGRSGE. The full CDR3 protein reads CASSLGTGRSGEQFF.

With respect to this clone: The CDR3 end lies 3 residues beyond the end of the read and is filled in from the germline J gene. The gene calls are TRBV5-1 and TRBJ1-4; D remains ambiguous. Deletions cut 2 bases from V and 4 bases from J, with 15 bases between. This CDR3 contains 16 residues. In germline, CDR1 is SGHRS, CDR2 YFSETQ. The sequenced CDR3 bases are TGCGCCAGCAGCTTCGGTCAACTAAACCGTAATGAAAAA. Its translation is CASSFGQLNRNEK. The full CDR3 is CASSFGQLNRNEKLFF.